A single sample is the source of the 10 T cell receptor beta chains below, sequenced in a study of T cell repertoires and Cas9 in healthy adults. The protocol was immunoSEQ multiplex PCR, while the TCRdb copy is restricted to in-frame clones and leaves out a portion. The sample yields approximately 21,000 clones, roughly 90% seen once. Sequencing was done on a sample of CD4+ effector T cells (CD127+, CD25-, CD137-, CD154-) from PBMCs; culture status not recorded. These TCRs come from a human donor in good health.

The V and J genes are TRBV18 and TRBJ2-6, with a weak D call TRBD1 (6 bases). The V gene lost 5 bases and the J gene lost 4 bases, with 15 bases spanning the gap. Germline V gene lookup returns CDR1 KGHSH and CDR2 LQKENI. CDR3 size: 16 residues. The CDR3 DNA sequence: TGTGCCAGCTCAGAACAACAGGGATCCGGGGCCAACGTCCTGACTTTC. This encodes CASSEQQGSGANVLTF.

V is TRBV7-9 and J is TRBJ2-5, with 11 bases identical to TRBD1. Trimming at V came to 5 bases and at J to 2 bases, leaving 7 bases not matched to a gene. Germline loops: CDR1 SEHNR, CDR2 FQNEAQ (reference sequence). This CDR3 is built from 16 residues. This CDR3 is CASSAGQGARQETQYF. DNA for the CDR3: TGTGCCAGCAGCGCCGGACAGGGGGCGAGGCAAGAGACCCAGTACTTC. Looking up the rest from reference TRBV7-9 and TRBJ2-5 gives the full variable domain: DTGVSQNPRHKITKRGQNVTFRCDPISEHNRLYWYRQTLGQGPEFLTYFQNEAQLEKSRLLSDRFSAERPKGSFSTLEIQRTEQGDSAMYLCASSAGQGARQETQYFGPGTRLLVL.

The chain employs TRBV5-6 and TRBJ1-6; 9 bases are a match to TRBD1. Trimming took 1 base from V and 7 from J; bases not matched to a gene: 12. The CDR3 consists of 18 residues. The germline gives CDR1 SGHDT, CDR2 YYEEEE. The CDR3 spells CASSLMGGGQGTNSPLHF. The CDR3 DNA sequence: TGTGCCAGCAGCTTGATGGGCGGAGGACAGGGGACCAATTCACCCCTCCACTTT.

The V call is TRBV2, the J call TRBJ2-2; D is unclear. Trimming stripped 2 bases from V and 0 bases from J, with 7 bases between. Germline CDR1 and CDR2: SNHLY and FYNNEI. The CDR3 sequence is 15 residues long. The CDR3 sequence is CASSENVANTGELFF. The CDR3 region has the DNA TGTGCCAGCAGTGAAAACGTAGCGAACACCGGGGAGCTGTTTTTT.

CDR3 sequence: CASSQIKSNTEAFF. The DNA of the CDR3 is TGTGCCAGCAGTCAGATTAAGTCGAACACTGAAGCTTTCTTT. This chain connects TRBV2 to TRBJ1-1; D is unclear. The CDR3 consists of 14 residues. V was pared by 5 bases and J by 1 base, with 11 bases between. In germline, CDR1 is SNHLY, CDR2 FYNNEI.

The table lists this clone with a count of one. V gene TRBV5-1 combines with J gene TRBJ1-4, with 7 bases identical to TRBD1. The junction had 8 bases not matched to a gene; V was cut back by 4 bases and J by 5 bases. The germline CDR1 and CDR2 sequences are SGHRS and YFSETQ. The CDR3 sequence is 15 residues long. The chain's CDR3 is CASSPTGTVNEKLFF. DNA of the CDR3: TGCGCCAGCAGCCCCACCGGGACAGTAAATGAAAAACTGTTTTTT.

This clone has only one observation. V is TRBV18 and J is TRBJ1-2; D gene ambiguous. Germline CDR1 is KGHSH and CDR2 is LQKENI. The V gene lost 3 bases and the J gene lost 4 bases, with 12 bases spanning the gap. This CDR3 has 14 amino acids. CDR3 amino acids: CASSPFLDPYGYTF. For the CDR3, the DNA is TGTGCCAGCTCACCTTTCCTGGACCCCTATGGCTACACCTTC.

The chain has TRBV5-5 and TRBJ2-2; D is undetermined. The CDR3 sequence is 14 residues long. V shed 4 bases and J shed 0 bases, with 7 bases lying between them. Germline assignment: CDR1 SGHKS and CDR2 YYEKEE (reference sequence). CDR3: CASSRSTNTGELFF. The CDR3 DNA reads TGTGCCAGCAGCCGGAGCACGAACACCGGGGAGCTGTTTTTT.

V and J are TRBV30 and TRBJ1-1; the match to TRBD1 covers 7 bases. This CDR3 has 13 amino acids. V lost 2 bases and J lost 2; bases outside the gene matches: 2. The V gene's germline CDR1 is GTSNPN and CDR2 SVGIG (reference sequence). The CDR3 nucleotides read TGTGCCTGGAGTAGACAGGGTAACACTGAAGCTTTCTTT. Protein sequence: CAWSRQGNTEAFF.

The rearrangement links TRBV11-2 to TRBJ2-1; D may be TRBD1 or TRBD2 (5 bases each). V was clipped by 6 bases and J by 8 bases, with 20 bases between them. CDR3 length: 15 amino acids. CDR1 and CDR2 from the germline V gene are SGHAT and FQNNGV. CDR3 bases: TGTGCCAGCAGACATTTCACCGGGGCCCGGGATGAGCAGTTCTTC. Translating it yields CASRHFTGARDEQFF.